These 31 T cell receptor beta chains share one sample of origin, sequenced in a study of T cell responses to AZD1222 COVID-19 vaccine. Sequenced by immunoSEQ multiplex PCR; TCRdb stores in-frame clones only, minus some. This repertoire shows 150,000 or so clones, approximately 89% found once; its top ten account for roughly 1.2%. The sequences come from peripheral blood, collected 28 days after the second AZD1222 dose. The source of these receptors is an adult who received the AZD1222 COVID-19 vaccine.

The rearrangement uses TRBV6-4 and TRBJ2-1, with D perhaps TRBD1 (6 bases). The V gene lost 3 bases and the J gene lost 0 bases, with 9 bases spanning the gap. Per germline, CDR1 MRHNA and CDR2 SNTAGT. The CDR3 is 15 amino acids. The CDR3 protein is CASSERGGSYNEQFF. CDR3 in DNA: TGTGCCAGCAGTGAACGAGGGGGCTCCTACAATGAGCAGTTCTTC.

A single count supports this clone. J is TRBJ1-1 and V is TRBV5-4; 7 nucleotides align to TRBD1. Trimming cost V 0 bases and J 4 bases; bases outside gene matches: 15. The CDR3 runs to 18 residues. The germline gives CDR1 SGHNT, CDR2 YYREEE (reference sequence). CDR3 sequence (DNA): TGTGCCAGCAGCTTGGCACAAGGGGGCAGCGGTGTAGGCACTGAAGCTTTCTTT. This encodes CASSLAQGGSGVGTEAFF.

The chain recombines TRBV6-2 or TRBV6-3 with TRBJ2-3; D tentatively fits TRBD1 or TRBD2 (6 bases each). CDR1 and CDR2 (germline): MNHEY, SVGEGT. The germline V and J ends were trimmed by 6 bases and 9 bases, with 13 bases remaining between them. The CDR3 totals 12 residues. The CDR3 DNA is TGTGCCAGCAGCCCGGGGGCCCCGACGCAGTATTTT. The encoded protein is CASSPGAPTQYF.

The chain has TRBV11-2 and TRBJ1-2; no clear D. The CDR3 spans 13 residues. Germline V gene lookup returns CDR1 SGHAT and CDR2 FQNNGV. V was cut by 0 bases and J by 3 bases, with 5 bases left in between. The CDR3 protein is CASSLDGDYGYTF. The DNA of the CDR3 is TGTGCCAGCAGCTTAGACGGGGACTATGGCTACACCTTC. Looking up the rest from reference TRBV11-2 and TRBJ1-2 gives the full variable domain: EAGVAQSPRYKIIEKRQSVAFWCNPISGHATLYWYQQILGQGPKLLIQFQNNGVVDDSQLPKDRFSAERLKGVDSTLKIQPAKLEDSAVYLCASSLDGDYGYTFGSGTRLTVV.

The rearrangement links TRBV7-9 to TRBJ1-2; 7 bases are a match to TRBD1. Unmatched junction bases numbered 7, after V lost 4 bases and J lost 5 bases. The germline V gene has CDR1 SEHNR and CDR2 FQNEAQ (reference sequence). CDR3 length equals 14 residues. CDR3 sequence (DNA): TGTGCCAGCAGCTCCTGGGGGACAGAGTATGGCTACACCTTC. This encodes CASSSWGTEYGYTF.

The CDR3 spells CASRDRLAGALEQYF. The CDR3 region has the DNA TGTGCCAGCAGAGACCGACTAGCGGGAGCCCTCGAGCAGTACTTC. V usage is TRBV6-9 and J usage is TRBJ2-7; 12 bases line up with TRBD2. Germline-derived CDR1 and CDR2 are MNHGY and SVAAGI. This CDR3 contains 15 residues. The junction had 9 bases not matched to a gene; V was cut back by 6 bases and J by 6 bases.

The rearrangement links TRBV21-1 to TRBJ1-1. TRBV21-1 is a known pseudogene. The CDR3 runs to 14 residues. Here the CDR3 DNA reads TGTGCCAGCTGTTGGGAACTCAACGACACTGAAGCTTTCTTT. Residues: CASCWELNDTEAFF.

The gene calls are TRBV15 and TRBJ1-1; possible D gene TRBD1, 6 bases. The ends were cut back, 1 base at V and 4 bases at J, with 10 bases in the middle. Germline V CDR1 and CDR2: LNHNV, YYDKDF (reference sequence). This CDR3 comprises 14 residues. CDR3 nucleotide sequence: TGTGCCACCAGCAGAGGGCAGGGGAGCACTGAAGCTTTCTTT. Residues: CATSRGQGSTEAFF.

The chain combines TRBV6-1 with TRBJ1-1, with D hard to call. V lost 2 bases and J 0 bases, leaving 10 bases between the germline ends. Germline V gene lookup returns CDR1 MNHNS and CDR2 SASEGT. The CDR3 loop spans 15 amino acids. The CDR3 coding sequence is TGTGCCAGCAGTGAACCCCTTCCAATGAACACTGAAGCTTTCTTT. Encoded protein: CASSEPLPMNTEAFF.

This clone was seen once. Other DNA variants within this sample encode the same CDR3. The CDR3 reads CASSLGSGNYGYTF. As DNA, the CDR3 is TGTGCCAGCAGCTTAGGGTCCGGTAACTATGGCTACACCTTC. The V and J genes are TRBV7-9 and TRBJ1-2; D gene ambiguous. Germline V CDR1 and CDR2: SEHNR, FQNEAQ (reference sequence). The CDR3 is 14 amino acids. The V gene lost 1 base and the J gene lost 1 base, with 7 bases spanning the gap. Looking up the rest from reference TRBV7-9 and TRBJ1-2 gives the full variable domain: DTGVSQNPRHKITKRGQNVTFRCDPISEHNRLYWYRQTLGQGPEFLTYFQNEAQLEKSRLLSDRFSAERPKGSFSTLEIQRTEQGDSAMYLCASSLGSGNYGYTFGSGTRLTVV.

The rearrangement links TRBV15 to TRBJ1-4; D may be TRBD1 (5 bases). The CDR3 extends over 21 amino acids. Germline-derived CDR1 and CDR2 are LNHNV and YYDKDF (reference sequence). V dropped 0 bases and J dropped 8 bases, with 31 bases sitting between them. For the CDR3, the DNA is TGTGCCACCAGCAGAGATGGGGCAGACAGTTCGGGAGGTTCGACATGGGAAAAACTGTTTTTT. Its protein product is CATSRDGADSSGGSTWEKLFF.

The chain uses TRBV7-2 and TRBJ1-1; no clear D. The germline V and J ends were trimmed by 5 bases and 9 bases, with 10 bases remaining between them. The CDR3 loop spans 11 amino acids. Germline V CDR1 and CDR2: SGHTA, FQGNSA. The CDR3 loop is CASSPIDKAFF. CDR3 sequence (DNA): TGTGCCAGCAGCCCCATTGACAAAGCTTTCTTT.

The chain is built from TRBV6-5 and TRBJ1-1, with a weak D call TRBD1 (5 bases). This CDR3 comprises 13 residues. V lost 9 bases, J lost 3 bases, and 14 bases lay in between. CDR1 and CDR2 (germline): MNHEY, SVGAGI. The CDR3 spells CASGGPGYTEAFF. The DNA for the CDR3 is TGTGCCAGTGGGGGTCCGGGGTACACTGAAGCTTTCTTT.

CDR3 loop: CASSDRGNNGYTF. DNA for the CDR3: TGTGCCAGCAGCGACAGGGGAAATAATGGCTACACCTTC. The chain has TRBV6-2 or TRBV6-3 and TRBJ1-2; 8 positions match TRBD1. The CDR3 spans 13 residues. The germline V gene encodes CDR1 MNHEY and CDR2 SVGEGT. Trimming at V came to 6 bases and at J to 6 bases, leaving 6 bases not matched to a gene.

A word on this clone: A junction end diverges from the germline sequence, so it may reflect a read error. This chain uses TRBV7-7 with TRBJ2-3; the match to TRBD2 covers 9 bases. The germline CDR1 and CDR2 sequences are SSHAT and FNYEAQ (reference sequence). This CDR3 has 15 amino acids. CDR3 nucleotides: TGTGCTAGCAGCTTAGGCAGCGGGGGGTCCGATACGCAGTATTTT. Translation: CASSLGSGGSDTQYF.

This clone was detected only once. This rearrangement joins TRBV6-5 to TRBJ1-3; D gene unclear. The germline V and J ends were trimmed by 7 bases and 0 bases, with 13 bases remaining between them. This CDR3 has 15 amino acids. Per germline, CDR1 MNHEY and CDR2 SVGAGI. CDR3 DNA sequence: TGTGCCAGCAAAGAAGACGTTAGCTCTGGAAACACCATATATTTT. Translation: CASKEDVSSGNTIYF.

This clone has only one observation. J is TRBJ2-3 and V is TRBV4-3, with TRBD2 matching 8 bases. Germline V gene data show CDR1 as LGHNA and CDR2 as YSLEER. J gave up 4 bases and V 0 bases, and 3 bases lay outside the gene matches. The CDR3 runs 15 residues. The CDR3 spells CASSQDRGGADTQYF. The CDR3 DNA is TGCGCCAGCAGCCAAGACCGGGGGGGAGCAGATACGCAGTATTTT.

CDR3 DNA: TGTGCCAGCAGCCAAGATATCGGCAGGGCAACTAATGAAAAACTGTTTTTT. Encoded protein: CASSQDIGRATNEKLFF. The chain recombines TRBV4-2 with TRBJ1-4; D might be TRBD1 (5 bases). Germline values: CDR1 LGHNA, CDR2 YNFKEQ. CDR3 length equals 17 residues. The V end lost 0 bases, the J end lost 0 bases, and 11 bases lay between the germline ends.

CDR3 region: CASSTRRTGVTEAFF. The CDR3, as DNA: TGTGCCAGCAGCACCCGACGGACAGGGGTCACTGAAGCTTTCTTT. The rearrangement links TRBV7-2 to TRBJ1-1; 9 bases fit TRBD1. Germline CDR1 is SGHTA and CDR2 is FQGNSA. This CDR3 comprises 15 residues. V gave up 5 bases and J gave up 4 bases; unmatched junction bases: 8.

The V gene is TRBV5-5, the J gene TRBJ1-3; possibly TRBD1 for D (5 bases). The CDR3 is 15 amino acids. CDR1 SGHKS and CDR2 YYEKEE come from the germline V gene (reference sequence). Trimming took off 4 bases at V and 0 bases at J, with 11 bases between the two ends. The CDR3 spells CASSQWGTSGNTIYF. CDR3 DNA: TGTGCCAGCAGCCAGTGGGGGACCTCTGGAAACACCATATATTTT.

This clone was recorded once. This chain connects TRBV3-1 (or the pseudogene TRBV3-2) to TRBJ2-2; possible D gene TRBD1, 5 bases. The length of the CDR3 is 14 residues. Trimming cost V 0 bases and J 13 bases, with 15 bases left between them. Germline V CDR1 and CDR2: LGHDT, YNNKEL (reference sequence). CDR3 DNA: TGTGCCAGCAGCCAAGATTGGGGCAGGGTCGGGCTGTTTTTT. Protein: CASSQDWGRVGLFF.

The chain joins TRBV3-1 (or the pseudogene TRBV3-2) to TRBJ1-1, with a weak D call TRBD1 (5 bases). This CDR3 is 17 amino acids long. Germline V gene data show CDR1 as LGHDT and CDR2 as YNNKEL (reference sequence). Between the trimmed V and J ends, which lost 0 bases and 3 bases, there was a span of 17 bases. The CDR3 DNA sequence: TGTGCCAGCAGCCAAGAACGATGGGGGTACGGGGACACTGAAGCTTTCTTT. This gives the protein CASSQERWGYGDTEAFF.

The rearrangement links TRBV4-1 to TRBJ2-7, with TRBD1 identical over 7 bases. Germline assignment: CDR1 MGHRA and CDR2 YSYEKL. The V segment lost 6 bases and the J segment 2 bases; nucleotides outside the gene matches: 7. The CDR3 extends over 14 amino acids. The CDR3, as DNA: TGCGCCAGCAGTCACCGGGACAGCGCCTACGAGCAGTACTTC. Translating gives CASSHRDSAYEQYF.

This chain links TRBV24-1 with TRBJ2-1; the D gene is possibly TRBD2 (6 bases). The CDR3 totals 15 residues. CDR1 is KGHDR, CDR2 SFDVKD, per germline. Trimming removed 9 bases at V and 1 base at J, with 15 bases between. The CDR3 sequence: CATRGTPPSYNEQFF. CDR3 coding DNA: TGTGCCACCCGCGGGACCCCTCCTTCCTACAATGAGCAGTTCTTC.

The chain joins TRBV11-3 to TRBJ2-2, with unresolved D. Trimming removed 2 bases from V and 2 bases from J, with 3 bases in between. Germline CDR1 reads SGHNT; CDR2 reads YENEEA. The CDR3 runs 13 residues. The CDR3 nucleotides read TGTGCCAGCAGCTTAACCAACACCGGGGAGCTGTTTTTT. Amino acids: CASSLTNTGELFF.

The chain combines TRBV2 with TRBJ2-4; possibly TRBD1 for D (5 bases). With 8 bases removed from V and 9 bases from J, the gap between germline ends came to 20 bases. The CDR3 has 14 residues. CDR1 and CDR2 from the germline V gene are SNHLY and FYNNEI. In DNA, the CDR3 is TGTGCCAGCGGGGATGCAGGGCGAGGTGGCATTCAGTACTTC. Encoded protein: CASGDAGRGGIQYF.

The gene calls are TRBV2 and TRBJ2-1; the D is unclear. CDR3 size: 12 residues. Germline V gene data show CDR1 as SNHLY and CDR2 as FYNNEI. Trimming removed 4 bases from V and 8 bases from J, with 9 bases in between. The CDR3 protein is CASSGGGDEQFF. The CDR3 nucleotides read TGTGCCAGCAGTGGGGGTGGGGATGAGCAGTTCTTC. The variable domain in full, completed from reference TRBV2 and TRBJ2-1, reads EPEVTQTPSHQVTQMGQEVILRCVPISNHLYFYWYRQILGQKVEFLVSFYNNEISEKSEIFDDQFSVERPDGSNFTLKIRSTKLEDSAMYFCASSGGGDEQFFGPGTRLTVL.

This clone was found once. DNA of the CDR3: TGTGCCACCAGTGATACCGTGCGCGGGAGCTCCTACAATGAGCAGTTCTTC. Translation gives CATSDTVRGSSYNEQFF. J is TRBJ2-1 and V is TRBV24-1, with 7 bases identical to TRBD2. Germline V gene lookup returns CDR1 KGHDR and CDR2 SFDVKD. The junction had 7 bases not matched to a gene; V was cut back by 3 bases and J by 0 bases. The CDR3 spans 17 residues.

The V gene is TRBV4-3, the J gene TRBJ2-4, with a tentative D call TRBD1 (5 bases). The V end was cut by 0 bases, the J end by 6 bases, with 18 bases between. This CDR3 region has 17 residues. CDR1 and CDR2 (germline): LGHNA, YSLEER. The CDR3 DNA follows: TGCGCCAGCAGCCAAGAATCTGTGTCATGGGGCCGAAACATTCAGTACTTC. This gives the protein CASSQESVSWGRNIQYF.

The rearrangement joins TRBV7-9 to TRBJ1-5; no firm D call. The CDR3 consists of 15 residues. With 1 base removed from V and 15 bases from J, the gap between germline ends came to 22 bases. Germline V lookup: CDR1 SEHNR, CDR2 FQNEAQ (reference sequence). The CDR3 region is CASSLGSPTSPGAHF. CDR3 DNA: TGTGCCAGCAGCTTAGGCTCTCCTACCTCACCCGGCGCGCATTTT.

The CDR3: CASTQRGVPTLHF. CDR3 DNA: TGTGCCAGCACCCAACGGGGGGTTCCAACCCTCCACTTT. The V gene is TRBV12-3 or TRBV12-4, the J gene TRBJ1-6; D possibly corresponds to TRBD1 (5 bases). Trimming removed 7 bases from V and 14 bases from J, with 18 bases in between. This CDR3 is 13 amino acids long.